These 16 T cell receptor beta chains came from one sample sequenced in a study of blood T cell repertoires in COVID-19. Profiled with immunoSEQ multiplex PCR; TCRdb holds only in-frame clones, not every one. The table lists approximately 200,000 clones, roughly 81% of them singletons. Sequenced: peripheral blood. These receptors were collected from a man aged 40-50 years with acute or convalescent COVID-19.

The chain is built from TRBV30 and TRBJ2-4, with 11 bases lining up with TRBD2. V dropped 2 bases and J dropped 6; count of bases not matched to a gene: 9. This CDR3 is 16 amino acids long. CDR1 GTSNPN and CDR2 SVGIG come from the germline V gene (reference sequence). In DNA, the CDR3 is TGTGCCTGGAGTAGATCTAGCGGGGGGTCGGGAAACATTCAGTACTTC. Translated: CAWSRSSGGSGNIQYF.

This chain joins TRBV6-5 and TRBJ1-3; tentatively, D is TRBD1 (6 bases). V was clipped by 2 bases and J by 0 bases, with 11 bases between them. The CDR3 is 16 residues long. Per germline, CDR1 MNHEY and CDR2 SVGAGI. The CDR3 bases are TGTGCCAGCAGTTACGGCAGGGGAGCCTCTGGAAACACCATATATTTT. It specifies CASSYGRGASGNTIYF.

The J gene is TRBJ1-1, the V gene TRBV9; 7 bases map to TRBD1. After removal of 2 bases from V and 5 bases from J, the junction contained 9 bases not matched to a gene. Germline CDR1 and CDR2: SGDLS and YYNGEE. This CDR3 has 15 amino acids. The CDR3 sequence is CASSVGQGGFTEAFF. Written as DNA, the CDR3 is TGTGCCAGCAGCGTTGGTCAGGGGGGCTTTACTGAAGCTTTCTTT.

Remarks on this clone: This CDR3 is missing its conserved last phenylalanine or tryptophan, likely due to a read error. The DNA is omitted, as the CDR3 cannot be located on it reliably, and the CDR3 follows TCRdb's listing. The chain has TRBV4-1 and TRBJ1-4; TRBD1, the table's D call, lacks a check against the DNA. The CDR3 is made up of 11 amino acids, end residues included. Germline loops: CDR1 MGHRA, CDR2 YSYEKL. This CDR3 is CASSPKDSRKL.

This sequence joins TRBV5-4 and TRBJ1-2, with D maybe TRBD1 (6 bases). CDR1 and CDR2 from the germline V gene are SGHNT and YYREEE (reference sequence). V was clipped by 4 bases and J by 6 bases, with 16 bases between them. This CDR3 contains 14 residues. The CDR3 sequence: CASSGGSGGDGYTF. CDR3 nucleotides: TGTGCCAGCAGCGGGGGCTCGGGAGGGGATGGCTACACCTTC.

This chain joins TRBV28 and TRBJ1-5; TRBD1 aligns across 7 bases. Germline V lookup: CDR1 MDHEN, CDR2 SYDVKM. CDR3 length: 14 residues. V trimming: 2 bases; J trimming: 7 bases; junction bases outside the gene matches: 5. The CDR3: CASSLGGGVQPQHF. CDR3 coding DNA: TGTGCCAGCAGTTTAGGAGGGGGCGTCCAGCCCCAGCATTTT.

The chain links TRBV18 to TRBJ1-3; 7 bases agree with TRBD1. CDR1 is KGHSH and CDR2 is LQKENI in the germline V gene. Germline trimming cut 0 bases from V and 0 bases from J; bases unmatched to any gene: 2. CDR3 length: 16 amino acids. The CDR3 nucleotides are TGTGCCAGCTCACCACCGGGACAGATCTCTGGAAACACCATATATTTT. It translates to CASSPPGQISGNTIYF.

The chain uses TRBV5-8 and TRBJ2-7; 11 nucleotides match TRBD2. This CDR3 is built from 14 residues. V lost 4 bases to trimming and J lost 3 bases; unmatched junction nucleotides: 3. Germline V gene lookup returns CDR1 SGHTS and CDR2 YDEGEE. CDR3 sequence reads: CASSVTSGGYEQYF. The CDR3 nucleotides read TGTGCCAGCAGCGTAACTAGCGGGGGCTACGAGCAGTACTTC.

The chain uses TRBV11-2 and TRBJ1-3; 9 bases match TRBD1. Germline CDR1 is SGHAT and CDR2 is FQNNGV. V trimming: 6 bases; J trimming: 4 bases; junction bases outside the gene matches: 4. The CDR3 loop spans 14 amino acids. CDR3 nucleotide sequence: TGTGCCAGCAGAACAGGGGGCGCGGGAAACACCATATATTTT. Its protein product is CASRTGGAGNTIYF.

The chain links TRBV6-2 or TRBV6-3 to TRBJ2-7, with 12 positions matching TRBD2. CDR3 length: 16 residues. After removal of 7 bases from V and 0 bases from J, the junction contained 7 bases not matched to a gene. Germline V lookup: CDR1 MNHEY, CDR2 SVGEGT. CDR3 sequence (DNA): TGTGCCAGCATCCCCGGACTAGCGGGGAGCTCCTACGAGCAGTACTTC. Encoded protein: CASIPGLAGSSYEQYF.

This clone was detected once. The rearrangement uses TRBV29-1 and TRBJ2-7, with 7 bases fitting TRBD1. CDR3 size: 12 residues. V trimming: 6 bases; J trimming: 5 bases; junction bases outside the gene matches: 7. Germline values: CDR1 SQVTM, CDR2 ANQGSEA. The CDR3 nucleotides read TGCAGCGTGAAAACAGGGGCCCACGAGCAGTACTTC. It specifies CSVKTGAHEQYF.

The V and J genes are TRBV5-1 and TRBJ1-6, with 7 nucleotides matching TRBD1. CDR1 is SGHRS and CDR2 is YFSETQ in the germline V gene. This CDR3 has 16 amino acids. The V segment lost 2 bases and the J segment 7 bases; nucleotides outside the gene matches: 9. The CDR3 reads CASSLDRDRRNSPLHF. CDR3 DNA: TGCGCCAGCAGCTTAGACCGGGACAGAAGAAATTCACCCCTCCACTTT.

The chain joins TRBV11-3 to TRBJ2-2; TRBD1 matches at 7 bases. V lost 1 base to trimming and J lost 4 bases; unmatched junction nucleotides: 3. The CDR3 sequence is 15 residues long. Germline CDR1 and CDR2: SGHNT and YENEEA. Here the CDR3 DNA reads TGTGCCAGCAGCTTAGGAGGGGGCGGCACCGGGGAGCTGTTTTTT. Protein sequence: CASSLGGGGTGELFF.

This clone was detected only a few times. V usage is TRBV2 and J usage is TRBJ1-1, with 9 nucleotides matching TRBD1. V lost 6 bases and J lost 8; bases outside the gene matches: 7. CDR3 length: 13 amino acids. Germline V CDR1 and CDR2: SNHLY, FYNNEI. CDR3 sequence (DNA): TGTGCCAGCAGGGAAACAGGGGGCCGGGAAGCTTTCTTT. Protein sequence: CASRETGGREAFF. The whole variable domain, filled in from reference TRBV2 and TRBJ1-1, reads EPEVTQTPSHQVTQMGQEVILRCVPISNHLYFYWYRQILGQKVEFLVSFYNNEISEKSEIFDDQFSVERPDGSNFTLKIRSTKLEDSAMYFCASRETGGREAFFGQGTRLTVV.

V usage is TRBV5-1 and J usage is TRBJ2-3; D call uncertain. The ends were cut back, 4 bases at V and 0 bases at J, with 9 bases in the middle. CDR3 length: 14 residues. Germline-derived CDR1 and CDR2 are SGHRS and YFSETQ. The CDR3 sequence: CASSPSTSTDTQYF. CDR3 DNA: TGCGCCAGCAGCCCATCAACTAGCACAGATACGCAGTATTTT.

The rearrangement uses TRBV5-4 and TRBJ1-2; D is undetermined. The length of the CDR3 is 14 residues. V was pared by 0 bases and J by 1 base, with 7 bases between. CDR1 is SGHNT, CDR2 YYREEE, per germline (reference sequence). Here the CDR3 reads CASSLELNNYGYTF. The CDR3 DNA sequence: TGTGCCAGCAGCTTGGAACTAAATAACTATGGCTACACCTTC.